One and the same sample provided the 9 T cell receptor beta chains below, sequenced in a study of molecular identifiers for immune sequencing clone quantification (dated by TCRdb to about 2018). The method behind the library was PCR. TCRdb lists the instrument as NextSeq 500. Through fastp at Q25 and MiXCR, TCRdb rebuilt clones from the public reads, retaining in-frame beta chains. Every distinct CDR3 protein forms one entry, paired with its most common genes and DNA. The sample records about half a million distinct CDR3 sequences, about 25% of which are singletons. The ten most abundant clones make up over 0.6% of the sample. The specimen sequenced was naive CD8+ T cells from blood, with Jurkat cell RNA spiked in. Read against the paper, the sample's cell subset or site label means: FACS-sorted CD8+CD4-CCR7+CD45RA+ naive T cells. These receptors originate from a human donor in good health. Some libraries in this study had Jurkat cell RNA spiked in.

On this clonotype itself: At one end, the junction sequence differs from germline, possibly due to a read error. The rearrangement uses TRBV5-3 and TRBJ2-1, with 7 nucleotides matching TRBD2. TRBV5-3 is treated as an ORF (open reading frame) with a function not yet certain. The CDR3 has 15 amino acids. The CDR3 DNA is TGTGCCAGCAGCTGGGGACCGGGGGGAAGGGATGAGCAGTTCTTC. This encodes CASSWGPGGRDEQFF.

The sample holds one count of this clonotype. This could be a read error, since a much larger clone is one nucleotide away. This chain uses TRBV7-9 with TRBJ2-4; D is unresolved. The germline CDR1 and CDR2 sequences are SEHNR and FQNEAQ (reference sequence). The CDR3 has 13 residues. V was shortened by 6 bases and J by 2 bases, with 8 bases between the two germline ends. CDR3 amino acids: CASSEGPKNIQYF. The CDR3 DNA is TGTGCCAGCAGTGAAGGCCCCAAAAACATTCAGTACTTC.

This clonotype was detected only a few times. The rearrangement joins TRBV20-1 to TRBJ2-7; TRBD2 agrees at 11 bases. This CDR3 has 15 residues. Unmatched junction bases numbered 3, after V lost 0 bases and J lost 2 bases. Germline V CDR1 and CDR2: DFQATT, SNEGSKA (reference sequence). CDR3 sequence (DNA): TGCAGTGCTAGAGATGCGGGACTAGCGGCCTACGAGCAGTACTTC. Translation: CSARDAGLAAYEQYF.

The sample holds many counts of this clonotype. This chain connects TRBV7-8 to TRBJ1-5, with D unclear. V gave up 5 bases and J gave up 0 bases, with 5 bases separating them. The CDR3 contains 13 residues. The germline gives CDR1 SGHVS, CDR2 FQNEAQ. CDR3 nucleotides: TGTGCCAGCAGCCCAGCTAGCAATCAGCCCCAGCATTTT. Translated: CASSPASNQPQHF.

To note about this clonotype: The CDR3 end shows no conserved phenylalanine or tryptophan, and so a read error is likely. CDR3 loop: CATGGYTS. The DNA of the CDR3 is TGTGCCACAGGTGGCTACACCTCC. This rearrangement joins TRBV2 to TRBJ1-2; D gene uncertain. V lost 10 bases to trimming and J lost 7 bases, with 4 bases between them. Germline CDR1 and CDR2: SNHLY and FYNNEI. The CDR3 length is 8 residues.

The chain couples TRBV6-2 or TRBV6-3 to TRBJ2-5; TRBD1 agrees at 8 bases. The CDR3 contains 15 residues. Trimming cost V 5 bases and J 0 bases; bases outside gene matches: 5. Germline-derived CDR1 and CDR2 are MNHEY and SVGEGT. Here the CDR3 reads CASSPTGGYQETQYF. The CDR3 DNA follows: TGTGCCAGCAGTCCAACAGGGGGGTACCAAGAGACCCAGTACTTC.

V gene TRBV20-1 combines with J gene TRBJ2-7; perhaps TRBD1 as D (6 bases). The CDR3 has 13 amino acids. CDR1 is DFQATT and CDR2 is SNEGSKA in the germline V gene (reference sequence). V lost 6 bases and J 0 bases, leaving 12 bases between the germline ends. The DNA for the CDR3 is TGCAGTGCAGAGGGACATAGCTCCTACGAGCAGTACTTC. Amino acid sequence: CSAEGHSSYEQYF.

The chain links TRBV7-8 to TRBJ2-3, with D possibly being TRBD2 (6 bases). The CDR3 contains 12 residues. CDR1 and CDR2 (germline): SGHVS, FQNEAQ. V gave up 7 bases and J gave up 10 bases, with 15 bases separating them. CDR3 DNA sequence: TGTGCCAGCACCGTGACGGGGGACGCGCAGTATTTT. Encoded protein: CASTVTGDAQYF.

This clonotype was seen a few times. The gene calls are TRBV12-3 or TRBV12-4 and TRBJ2-5; 8 nucleotides line up with TRBD2. The CDR3 covers 15 residues. Trimming took 4 bases from V and 4 from J; bases not matched to a gene: 8. This CDR3 is CASSSGTRATETQYF. The CDR3 DNA reads TGTGCCAGCAGTTCCGGGACTAGAGCGACAGAGACCCAGTACTTC.